These 23 T cell receptor beta chains originate from one sample sequenced in a study of shared clonotypes between healthy human individuals. The repertoire was sequenced with immunoSEQ multiplex PCR; TCRdb's copy has only in-frame clones and lacks some. The table shows millions of clones, with about 92% occurring only once. Naive CD8 cells, CD45RO-negative and positively selected for CCR7, excluded terminally differentiated effector memory CD45RA+ cells. The specimen was naive CD8+ T cells from PBMCs. Receptors originate from a man younger than 35 in good health. Some clones in this sample may be carry-over from other donors' samples.

This chain connects TRBV10-3 to TRBJ2-3; TRBD1 is a possible D gene (6 bases). The CDR3 loop spans 16 amino acids. Trimming pared 0 bases from V and 2 bases from J, leaving 12 bases between. Germline CDR1 reads ENHRY; CDR2 reads SYGVKD. The CDR3 loop reads CAISESIQGFTDTQYF. In DNA form, the CDR3 reads TGTGCCATCAGTGAGTCTATACAGGGTTTCACAGATACGCAGTATTTT.

The V gene is TRBV29-1, the J gene TRBJ2-7, with D unresolved. Looked up from germline, CDR1 is SQVTM and CDR2 is ANQGSEA. Trimming removed 4 bases from V and 3 bases from J, with 19 bases in between. This CDR3 is 15 amino acids long. The DNA of the CDR3 is TGCAGCGTTGCAAGGCCACAACGGCGAGGCTACGAGCAGTACTTC. Protein: CSVARPQRRGYEQYF.

This clone was counted once. The chain has TRBV2 and TRBJ2-1; 12 positions match TRBD2. Germline CDR1 SNHLY, CDR2 FYNNEI. CDR3 size: 17 residues. The J segment lost 8 bases and the V segment lost 3 bases, leaving 11 bases of the junction unmatched. CDR3 DNA: TGTGCCAGCAGTGAGCAAAAACTAGCGGGAGGAATTGATGAGCAGTTCTTC. Encoded protein: CASSEQKLAGGIDEQFF. Together with reference TRBV2 and TRBJ2-1, the CDR3 gives the full variable domain: EPEVTQTPSHQVTQMGQEVILRCVPISNHLYFYWYRQILGQKVEFLVSFYNNEISEKSEIFDDQFSVERPDGSNFTLKIRSTKLEDSAMYFCASSEQKLAGGIDEQFFGPGTRLTVL.

This chain links TRBV19 with TRBJ1-1, with 12 bases that match TRBD1. Trimming took 10 bases from V and 4 from J; bases not matched to a gene: 4. Per germline, CDR1 LNHDA and CDR2 SQIVND (reference sequence). There are 13 residues in the CDR3. The chain's CDR3 is CATGTGGGTEAFF. The CDR3 DNA reads TGTGCCACCGGGACAGGGGGCGGCACTGAAGCTTTCTTT.

V and J are TRBV9 and TRBJ1-4; tentative D call: TRBD1 (5 bases). Germline CDR1 is SGDLS and CDR2 is YYNGEE. This CDR3 comprises 14 residues. The V and J ends lost 2 bases and 8 bases respectively, with 13 bases between them. The CDR3 bases are TGTGCCAGCAGCGTTGGTCAGGGCGAGGAAAAACTGTTTTTT. Protein product: CASSVGQGEEKLFF.

This rearrangement joins TRBV9 to TRBJ1-3; the D is unclear. V was trimmed by 3 bases and J by 4 bases, leaving 14 bases between them. The CDR3 runs 15 residues. Germline CDR1 and CDR2: SGDLS and YYNGEE. The DNA of the CDR3 is TGTGCCAGCAGCGCTGGATCTCGGTGGGGAAACACCATATATTTT. It yields the protein CASSAGSRWGNTIYF.

The V call is TRBV9, the J call TRBJ2-7; 7 bases map to TRBD1. Per germline, CDR1 SGDLS and CDR2 YYNGEE. The CDR3 covers 14 residues. V gave up 3 bases and J gave up 3 bases; unmatched junction bases: 6. The CDR3 nucleotides are TGTGCCAGCAGCGCGACAGGGCTGGACTACGAGCAGTACTTC. This codes for CASSATGLDYEQYF.

This sequence joins TRBV9 and TRBJ2-1; TRBD2 matches at 7 bases. This CDR3 comprises 15 residues. V dropped 4 bases and J dropped 5; count of bases not matched to a gene: 9. The germline gives CDR1 SGDLS, CDR2 YYNGEE. The chain's CDR3 is CASSPPLAGDNEQFF. The CDR3, as DNA: TGTGCCAGCAGCCCCCCCCTGGCGGGAGACAATGAGCAGTTCTTC. The full variable domain, its missing parts supplied by reference TRBV9 and TRBJ2-1, is DSGVTQTPKHLITATGQRVTLRCSPRSGDLSVYWYQQSLDQGLQFLIQYYNGEERAKGNILERFSAQQFPDLHSELNLSSLELGDSALYFCASSPPLAGDNEQFFGPGTRLTVL.

This rearrangement joins TRBV5-1 to TRBJ2-2; D possibly corresponds to TRBD1 (6 bases). In germline, CDR1 is SGHRS, CDR2 YFSETQ. V lost 4 bases and J lost 6, with 13 bases in between. This CDR3 comprises 14 residues. CDR3 protein: CASSPQQGAGELFF. The DNA of the CDR3 is TGCGCCAGCAGCCCACAACAGGGCGCCGGGGAGCTGTTTTTT.

CDR3: CASGRGRADTQYF. The DNA of the CDR3 is TGCGCCAGCGGGAGAGGGCGCGCAGATACGCAGTATTTT. This sequence joins TRBV4-3 and TRBJ2-3; D might be TRBD2 (5 bases). Germline-derived CDR1 and CDR2 are LGHNA and YSLEER. V shed 8 bases and J shed 4 bases, with 13 bases lying between them. This CDR3 is 13 amino acids long.

This clone was seen a single time. This chain connects TRBV12-5 to TRBJ2-1; 12 positions match TRBD1. V gave up 2 bases and J gave up 6 bases; unmatched junction bases: 11. From germline, CDR1 is LGHNT and CDR2 FRNRAP. The CDR3 has 18 amino acids. CDR3 DNA: TGTGCTAGTGGTTTGCCACGACACGGGACAGGGGGCGGCAATGAGCAGTTCTTC. Its translation: CASGLPRHGTGGGNEQFF.

The chain carries TRBV27 and TRBJ2-7, with D tentatively TRBD1 or TRBD2 (5 bases each). The germline CDR1 and CDR2 sequences are MNHEY and SMNVEV (reference sequence). With 2 bases removed from V and 0 bases from J, the gap between germline ends came to 17 bases. This CDR3 comprises 17 residues. CDR3 bases: TGTGCCAGCAGTTTACATTACGGGACCCGGAGCTCCTACGAGCAGTACTTC. This translates into CASSLHYGTRSSYEQYF.

About this clone: Other DNA variants within this sample encode the same CDR3. The chain carries TRBV5-6 and TRBJ1-5; D is ambiguous. The V gene lost 0 bases and the J gene lost 7 bases, with 5 bases spanning the gap. Germline CDR1 and CDR2: SGHDT and YYEEEE. The CDR3 is 12 residues long. The CDR3 DNA reads TGTGCCAGCAGCTTGGGTTCCCAGCCCCAGCATTTT. This codes for CASSLGSQPQHF.

V is TRBV5-5 and J is TRBJ2-3, with 9 bases that match TRBD2. V was clipped by 0 bases and J by 0 bases; unmatched bases: 8. This CDR3 is built from 18 residues. The germline gives CDR1 SGHKS, CDR2 YYEKEE (reference sequence). CDR3 nucleotide sequence: TGTGCCAGCAGCTTGGCGCTAGCGGGGACCTTGAGCACAGATACGCAGTATTTT. Encoded protein: CASSLALAGTLSTDTQYF.

The chain couples TRBV4-1 to TRBJ2-1; possibly TRBD1 or TRBD2 for D (5 bases each). The CDR3 totals 15 residues. Trimming left V 3 bases short and J 2 bases short, with 11 bases between. Germline assignment: CDR1 MGHRA and CDR2 YSYEKL. The CDR3: CASSHSGRAYNEQFF. The CDR3 nucleotides read TGCGCCAGCAGCCATTCGGGACGTGCCTACAATGAGCAGTTCTTC.

V is TRBV29-1 and J is TRBJ1-4; D not resolved. Trimming removed 7 bases from V and 5 bases from J, with 8 bases in between. The CDR3 covers 11 residues. CDR1 SQVTM and CDR2 ANQGSEA come from the germline V gene. The CDR3 region is CSGRKNEKLFF. In nucleotides, the CDR3 is TGCAGCGGGAGGAAAAATGAAAAACTGTTTTTT.

The chain joins TRBV27 to TRBJ2-1; D is unclear. V lost 6 bases and J 8 bases, leaving 14 bases between the germline ends. Germline V gene sequence: CDR1 MNHEY, CDR2 SMNVEV (reference sequence). The CDR3 has 13 residues. The CDR3, as DNA: TGTGCCAGCAGCCCAAAGGCCATCGATGAGCAGTTCTTC. Its translation is CASSPKAIDEQFF.

The chain is built from TRBV6-6 and TRBJ1-3; D ambiguous. Trimming cost V 2 bases and J 6 bases, with 17 bases left between them. Germline lookup yields CDR1 MNHNY and CDR2 SVGAGI (reference sequence). The CDR3 spans 16 residues. The CDR3 reads CASSYPDESHLNTIYF. The CDR3 DNA reads as TGTGCCAGCAGTTACCCCGATGAATCGCATCTAAACACCATATATTTT.

J is TRBJ2-1 and V is TRBV4-3; the D is unclear. Germline values: CDR1 LGHNA, CDR2 YSLEER. The CDR3 contains 13 residues. Deletions cut 3 bases from V and 10 bases from J, with 13 bases between. The CDR3 region has the DNA TGCGCCAGCAGCCAGGCTTCGCTGGGGGAGCAGTTCTTC. Protein sequence: CASSQASLGEQFF.

The chain links TRBV7-9 to TRBJ1-1; 7 bases align to TRBD1. CDR3 length: 17 amino acids. The trim removed 1 base at V and 1 base at J, leaving 9 bases unmatched. CDR1 and CDR2 (germline): SEHNR, FQNEAQ (reference sequence). The CDR3 region is CASSLVSKGAQNTEAFF. CDR3 sequence (DNA): TGTGCCAGCAGCTTAGTAAGTAAGGGGGCACAGAACACTGAAGCTTTCTTT.

The chain couples TRBV7-9 to TRBJ2-5; 9 nucleotides agree with TRBD2. V lost 8 bases and J lost 2; bases outside the gene matches: 9. Germline V gene sequence: CDR1 SEHNR, CDR2 FQNEAQ (reference sequence). The CDR3 is 15 residues long. The CDR3 sequence: CASSILAGPQETQYF. The CDR3, as DNA: TGTGCCAGCTCCATACTAGCGGGTCCGCAAGAGACCCAGTACTTC.

V is TRBV5-1 and J is TRBJ1-1; TRBD1 agrees at 8 bases. Germline CDR1 is SGHRS and CDR2 is YFSETQ. The V segment lost 5 bases and the J segment 11 bases; nucleotides outside the gene matches: 17. This CDR3 comprises 15 residues. The CDR3 protein is CASRVRVGQWDRAFF. The DNA of the CDR3 is TGCGCCAGCAGAGTGCGCGTTGGACAGTGGGACAGGGCTTTCTTT.

As to this clone: The sample carries other DNA sequences with the same CDR3. The rearrangement uses TRBV29-1 and TRBJ1-1; D is unresolved. The CDR3 is 12 amino acids. Germline V gives CDR1 SQVTM, CDR2 ANQGSEA. V was shortened by 4 bases and J by 1 base, with 7 bases between the two germline ends. CDR3 sequence: CSVVGSNTEAFF. CDR3 in DNA: TGCAGCGTTGTTGGATCGAACACTGAAGCTTTCTTT.